The 21 T cell receptor beta chains below come from one sample, sequenced in a study of CD8+ T cells in alopecia areata. Extracted RNA was reverse transcribed into cDNA, the sequencing template. Only in-frame clones appear in the TCRdb table, and some are missing; sequencing was by immunoSEQ multiplex PCR. The sample lists some 130,000 clones; almost 50% were seen once. The sample in question was CD8+ T cells sorted from blood, obtained at week 0. These receptors originate from a human donor with alopecia areata.

J is TRBJ1-2 and V is TRBV6-5, with D perhaps TRBD1 (6 bases). CDR1 MNHEY and CDR2 SVGAGI come from the germline V gene. This CDR3 is built from 16 residues. V was trimmed by 2 bases and J by 5 bases, leaving 18 bases between them. In DNA, the CDR3 is TGTGCCAGCAGTTACGACGCCGAGCAGGGGATGTATGGCTACACCTTC. It encodes CASSYDAEQGMYGYTF.

This clone was recorded a few times. The chain has TRBV9 and TRBJ2-1; possibly TRBD1 or TRBD2 for D (5 bases each). The germline V gene has CDR1 SGDLS and CDR2 YYNGEE. The CDR3 is 15 amino acids. Between the trimmed V and J ends, which lost 4 bases and 6 bases, there was a span of 17 bases. The CDR3 DNA reads TGTGCCAGCAGCTCGAGGGTCGGGACCACCAATGAGCAGTTCTTC. This codes for CASSSRVGTTNEQFF. Full variable domain (outside the CDR3, taken from reference TRBV9 and TRBJ2-1): DSGVTQTPKHLITATGQRVTLRCSPRSGDLSVYWYQQSLDQGLQFLIQYYNGEERAKGNILERFSAQQFPDLHSELNLSSLELGDSALYFCASSSRVGTTNEQFFGPGTRLTVL.

The V and J genes are TRBV5-6 and TRBJ2-2, with D possibly TRBD2 on 6 matching bases. This CDR3 has 13 amino acids. Germline CDR1 and CDR2: SGHDT and YYEEEE. V lost 7 bases and J 4 bases, leaving 11 bases between the germline ends. The CDR3 is CASWMEGTGELFF. The CDR3 nucleotides read TGTGCCAGCTGGATGGAGGGCACCGGGGAGCTGTTTTTT. The variable domain in full, with the rest retrieved from reference TRBV5-6 and TRBJ2-2, is DAGVTQSPTHLIKTRGQQVTLRCSPKSGHDTVSWYQQALGQGPQFIFQYYEEEERQRGNFPDRFSGHQFPNYSSELNVNALLLGDSALYLCASWMEGTGELFFGEGSRLTVL.

This sequence joins TRBV6-5 and TRBJ2-5; perhaps TRBD1 as D (5 bases). V gave up 5 bases and J gave up 2 bases, with 15 bases separating them. Germline V gives CDR1 MNHEY, CDR2 SVGAGI. This CDR3 is 15 amino acids long. The CDR3 sequence is CASSRTRTQQETQYF. The CDR3 DNA sequence: TGTGCCAGCAGTCGGACCCGGACACAACAAGAGACCCAGTACTTC.

This chain uses TRBV13 with TRBJ2-7; D gene uncertain. Trimming took 3 bases from V and 2 from J, leaving 8 bases between them. This CDR3 is 13 amino acids long. Per the germline V gene, CDR1 is PRHDT and CDR2 is FYEKMQ (reference sequence). The chain's CDR3 is CASSFGSTYEQYF. The CDR3 region has the DNA TGTGCCAGCAGCTTCGGCAGTACCTACGAGCAGTACTTC. The full variable domain, in which reference TRBV13 and TRBJ2-7 provide the parts outside the CDR3, is AAGVIQSPRHLIKEKRETATLKCYPIPRHDTVYWYQQGPGQDPQFLISFYEKMQSDKGSIPDRFSAQQFSDYHSELNMSSLELGDSALYFCASSFGSTYEQYFGPGTRLTVT.

The chain combines TRBV13 with TRBJ2-7, with D perhaps given as TRBD1 or TRBD2 (5 bases each). V was clipped by 2 bases and J by 3 bases, with 8 bases between them. The CDR3 covers 13 residues. Germline V gene data show CDR1 as PRHDT and CDR2 as FYEKMQ (reference sequence). The CDR3 DNA sequence: TGTGCCAGCAGCTTACCAGGGAGCTACGAGCAGTACTTC. It translates to CASSLPGSYEQYF.

This clone was counted a few times. The rearrangement links TRBV14 to TRBJ2-7; D not resolved. This CDR3 comprises 15 residues. Trimming removed 4 bases from V and 4 bases from J, with 17 bases in between. CDR1 and CDR2 (germline): SGHDN, FVKESK. CDR3 sequence: CASSLQGTTPYEQYF. DNA for the CDR3: TGTGCCAGCAGCCTACAAGGCACGACCCCTTACGAGCAGTACTTC. Full variable domain (missing parts from reference TRBV14 and TRBJ2-7): EAGVTQFPSHSVIEKGQTVTLRCDPISGHDNLYWYRRVMGKEIKFLLHFVKESKQDESGMPNNRFLAERTGGTYSTLKVQPAELEDSGVYFCASSLQGTTPYEQYFGPGTRLTVT.

This clone came up once. The chain has TRBV29-1 and TRBJ1-2; D is perhaps TRBD1 (5 bases). The germline V and J ends were trimmed by 0 bases and 4 bases, with 21 bases remaining between them. Germline-derived CDR1 and CDR2 are SQVTM and ANQGSEA. CDR3 length: 17 residues. CDR3 residues: CSVEDWAGGTAVYGYTF. CDR3 nucleotide sequence: TGCAGCGTTGAAGATTGGGCCGGTGGGACTGCGGTCTATGGCTACACCTTC.

The chain combines TRBV15 with TRBJ1-5, with a possible D match to TRBD1 (6 bases). CDR3 size: 15 residues. V dropped 0 bases and J dropped 4 bases, with 10 bases sitting between them. CDR1 is LNHNV and CDR2 is YYDKDF in the germline V gene (reference sequence). The CDR3: CATSRDRGVNQPQHF. The CDR3 bases are TGTGCCACCAGCAGAGACAGGGGAGTAAATCAGCCCCAGCATTTT.

The chain recombines TRBV30 with TRBJ2-7, with TRBD1 identical over 7 bases. Germline CDR1 and CDR2: GTSNPN and SVGIG (reference sequence). CDR3 length: 14 residues. V trimming: 1 base; J trimming: 1 base; junction bases outside the gene matches: 4. As DNA, the CDR3 is TGTGCCTGGAGTGGAGGGGGCGAGTCCTACGAGCAGTACTTC. Its translation is CAWSGGGESYEQYF. The full variable domain, in which reference TRBV30 and TRBJ2-7 provide the parts outside the CDR3, is SQTIHQWPATLVQPVGSPLSLECTVEGTSNPNLYWYRQAAGRGLQLLFYSVGIGQISSEVPQNLSASRPQDRQFILSSKKLLLSDSGFYLCAWSGGGESYEQYFGPGTRLTVT.

This chain uses TRBV4-3 with TRBJ1-1; the D is unclear. With 5 bases removed from V and 2 bases from J, the gap between germline ends came to 15 bases. Per germline, CDR1 LGHNA and CDR2 YSLEER. The CDR3 has 15 residues. CDR3 nucleotide sequence: TGCGCCAGCAGCGCTAATCGGGAGGTTAACACTGAAGCTTTCTTT. Encoded protein: CASSANREVNTEAFF.

This clone came up once. This chain joins TRBV30 and TRBJ1-1; a weak D match, TRBD1 (5 bases). This CDR3 spans 13 amino acids. Germline V lookup: CDR1 GTSNPN, CDR2 SVGIG (reference sequence). Trimming left V 2 bases short and J 5 bases short, with 12 bases between. CDR3 sequence (DNA): TGTGCCTGGAGTCGGGGGGGACGGACTGAAGCTTTCTTT. Translating it yields CAWSRGGRTEAFF.

This clone has a handful of counts. The chain employs TRBV10-1 and TRBJ2-7; D might be TRBD1 (6 bases). The V and J ends lost 4 bases and 0 bases respectively, with 7 bases between them. The CDR3 loop spans 13 amino acids. Germline CDR1 and CDR2: WNHNN and SYGVQD (reference sequence). CDR3 amino acids: CASSAGVSYEQYF. The DNA for the CDR3 is TGCGCCAGCAGTGCAGGGGTCTCCTACGAGCAGTACTTC.

This clone appeared a few times. V is TRBV6-6 and J is TRBJ1-1; 7 bases map to TRBD1. Trimming cost V 10 bases and J 1 base; bases outside gene matches: 3. The CDR3 is 12 residues long. Germline V CDR1 and CDR2: MNHNY, SVGAGI (reference sequence). The CDR3 sequence is CATQGGNTEAFF. CDR3 coding DNA: TGTGCCACTCAGGGGGGGAACACTGAAGCTTTCTTT.

The chain links TRBV4-3 to TRBJ2-5; 7 nucleotides line up with TRBD1. The ends lost 3 bases at V and 3 bases at J; junction bases unmatched: 1. The germline V gene encodes CDR1 LGHNA and CDR2 YSLEER. This CDR3 has 13 residues. CDR3 bases: TGCGCCAGCAGCCACACAGGGGAAGAGACCCAGTACTTC. It is translated as CASSHTGEETQYF.

The table lists this clone with a few counts. The rearrangement links TRBV11-2 to TRBJ2-7, with a tentative D call TRBD1 (5 bases). The V gene lost 1 base and the J gene lost 4 bases, with 11 bases spanning the gap. Germline V gives CDR1 SGHAT, CDR2 FQNNGV. The CDR3 has 14 residues. The CDR3 loop is CASSLAGNGYEQYF. CDR3 in DNA: TGTGCCAGCAGCTTAGCAGGGAACGGGTACGAGCAGTACTTC.

CDR3 sequence: CASSLGTGELFF. CDR3 in DNA: TGTGCCAGCAGTCTCGGCACCGGGGAGCTGTTTTTT. The rearrangement uses TRBV6-5 and TRBJ2-2; D ambiguous. The CDR3 extends over 12 amino acids. V lost 5 bases and J lost 4, with 5 bases in between. Germline values: CDR1 MNHEY, CDR2 SVGAGI.

The chain uses TRBV29-1 and TRBJ1-2; D gene uncertain. Trimming left V 7 bases short and J 8 bases short, with 17 bases between. In germline, CDR1 is SQVTM, CDR2 ANQGSEA. The CDR3 length is 12 residues. For the CDR3, the DNA is TGCAGCGACCGACCTGAAACCGGGGGCTACACCTTC. Translating gives CSDRPETGGYTF.

DNA of the CDR3: TGCGCCAGCAGCCAACCTACAGGGGCCTCTCGGTATGGCTACACCTTC. Its translation: CASSQPTGASRYGYTF. This rearrangement joins TRBV4-1 to TRBJ1-2; 7 positions agree with TRBD1. Germline values: CDR1 MGHRA, CDR2 YSYEKL. The trim removed 2 bases at V and 5 bases at J, leaving 11 bases unmatched. This CDR3 contains 16 residues.

This clone was counted a single time. The V gene is TRBV5-4, the J gene TRBJ1-2; possibly TRBD1 for D (5 bases). The CDR3 has 14 residues. With 4 bases removed from V and 6 bases from J, the gap between germline ends came to 16 bases. CDR1 is SGHNT, CDR2 YYREEE, per germline (reference sequence). CDR3 nucleotides: TGTGCCAGCAGCGGAGAGGAGGGGAGACATGGCTACACCTTC. This gives the protein CASSGEEGRHGYTF.

J is TRBJ1-2 and V is TRBV30; D is uncertain. Germline V gene data show CDR1 as GTSNPN and CDR2 as SVGIG (reference sequence). The CDR3 covers 15 residues. V was trimmed by 4 bases and J by 3 bases, leaving 18 bases between them. CDR3 loop: CAWTHLSGSHYGYTF. CDR3 coding DNA: TGTGCCTGGACCCACCTAAGTGGCAGCCACTATGGCTACACCTTC.